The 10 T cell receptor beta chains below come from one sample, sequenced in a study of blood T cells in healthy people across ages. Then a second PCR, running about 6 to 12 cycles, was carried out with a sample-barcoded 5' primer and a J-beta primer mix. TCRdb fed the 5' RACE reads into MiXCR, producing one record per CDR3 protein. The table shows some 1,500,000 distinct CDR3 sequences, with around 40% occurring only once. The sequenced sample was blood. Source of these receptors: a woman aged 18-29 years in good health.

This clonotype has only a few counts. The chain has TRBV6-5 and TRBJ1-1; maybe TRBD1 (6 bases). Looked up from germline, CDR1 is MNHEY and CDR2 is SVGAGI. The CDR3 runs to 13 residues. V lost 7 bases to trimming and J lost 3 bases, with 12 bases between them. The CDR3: CASTQGRYTEAFF. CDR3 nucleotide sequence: TGTGCCAGCACTCAGGGGCGGTACACTGAAGCTTTCTTT.

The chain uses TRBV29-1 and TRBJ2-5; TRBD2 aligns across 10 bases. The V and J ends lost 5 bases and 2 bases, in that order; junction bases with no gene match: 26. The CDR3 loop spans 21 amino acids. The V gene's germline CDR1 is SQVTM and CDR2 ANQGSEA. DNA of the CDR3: TGCAGCGTTATTCCCGGGTCAGGCACTAGCGGGATCGCCCTCACGCAAGAGACCCAGTACTTC. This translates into CSVIPGSGTSGIALTQETQYF.

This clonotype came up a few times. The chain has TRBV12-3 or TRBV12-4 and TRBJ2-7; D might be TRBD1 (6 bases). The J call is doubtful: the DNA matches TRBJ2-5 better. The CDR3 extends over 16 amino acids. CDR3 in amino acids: CASSLYRQVGDETQYF. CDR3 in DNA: TGTGCCAGCAGCCTGTACCGACAGGTGGGAGACGAGACCCAGTACTTC.

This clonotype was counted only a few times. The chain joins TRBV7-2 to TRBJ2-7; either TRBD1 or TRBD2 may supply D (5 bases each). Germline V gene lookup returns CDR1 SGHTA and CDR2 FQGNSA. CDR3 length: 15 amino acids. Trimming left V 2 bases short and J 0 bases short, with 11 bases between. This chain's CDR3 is CASSLRPGSSYEQYF. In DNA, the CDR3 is TGTGCCAGCAGCTTAAGGCCAGGGAGCTCCTACGAGCAGTACTTC.

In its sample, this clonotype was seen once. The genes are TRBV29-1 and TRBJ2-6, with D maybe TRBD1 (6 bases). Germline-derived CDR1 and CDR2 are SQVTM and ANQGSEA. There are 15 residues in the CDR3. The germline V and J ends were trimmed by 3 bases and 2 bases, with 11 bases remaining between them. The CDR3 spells CSVDPQGTGANVLTF. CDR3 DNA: TGCAGCGTTGATCCACAGGGTACTGGGGCCAACGTCCTGACTTTC. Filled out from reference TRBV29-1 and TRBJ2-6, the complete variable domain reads SAVISQKPSRDICQRGTSLTIQCQVDSQVTMMFWYRQQPGQSLTLIATANQGSEATYESGFVIDKFPISRPNLTFSTLTVSNMSPEDSSIYLCSVDPQGTGANVLTFGAGSRLTVL.

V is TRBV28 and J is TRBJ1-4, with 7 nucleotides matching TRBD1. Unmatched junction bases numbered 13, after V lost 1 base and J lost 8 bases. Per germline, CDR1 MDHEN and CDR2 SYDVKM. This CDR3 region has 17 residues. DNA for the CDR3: TGTGCCAGCAGTTTATTGCACGGGAGACAGGGAAAAGAAAAACTGTTTTTT. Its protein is CASSLLHGRQGKEKLFF.

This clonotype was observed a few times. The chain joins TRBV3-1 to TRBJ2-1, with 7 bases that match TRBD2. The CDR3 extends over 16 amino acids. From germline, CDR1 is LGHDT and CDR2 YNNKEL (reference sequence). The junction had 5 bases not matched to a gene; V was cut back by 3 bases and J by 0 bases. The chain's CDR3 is CASSHLGGSSYNEQFF. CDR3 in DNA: TGTGCCAGCAGCCACCTCGGGGGGAGCTCCTACAATGAGCAGTTCTTC.

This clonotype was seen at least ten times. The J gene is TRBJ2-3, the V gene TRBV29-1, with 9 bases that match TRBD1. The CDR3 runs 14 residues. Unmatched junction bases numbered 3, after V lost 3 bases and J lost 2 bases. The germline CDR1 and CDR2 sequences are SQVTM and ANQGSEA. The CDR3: CSVEGQGFTDTQYF. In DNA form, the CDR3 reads TGCAGCGTTGAGGGACAGGGATTCACAGATACGCAGTATTTT.

CDR3 coding DNA: TGCAGTGCTAGCCCCCAGCTCACTAGCCCAGATACGCAGTATTTT. This encodes CSASPQLTSPDTQYF. This chain uses TRBV20-1 with TRBJ2-3, with D perhaps TRBD2 (6 bases). Germline CDR1 and CDR2: DFQATT and SNEGSKA (reference sequence). V gave up 3 bases and J gave up 4 bases, with 17 bases separating them. This CDR3 has 15 amino acids.

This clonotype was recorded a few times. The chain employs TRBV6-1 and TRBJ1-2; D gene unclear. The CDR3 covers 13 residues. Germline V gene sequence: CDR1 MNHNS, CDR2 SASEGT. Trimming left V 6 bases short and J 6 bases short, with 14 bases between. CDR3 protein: CASRRRELDGYTF. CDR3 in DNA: TGTGCCAGCAGACGGAGAGAACTGGATGGCTACACCTTC.